This is a list of T cell receptor beta chains from one sample in a study of PD-1 blockade in classical Hodgkin lymphoma. Libraries were prepared by immunoSEQ multiplex PCR; TCRdb keeps only in-frame clonotypes and omits some of them. The table shows 40,000 to 45,000 clones, with approximately 67% occurring only once. The sequencing here drew on peripheral blood mononuclear cells (PBMCs), taken before the fourth cycle of nivolumab. These receptors came from a human donor with classical Hodgkin lymphoma. CDR3s include the opening cysteine and the closing phenylalanine or tryptophan. The D gene is left open where the match is weak. Some rows mark clone size as missing; the rest say once, few, many or name a class of expanded clone.

NA	TRBJ2-5	NA	TRBV11-2	CASSAQRGVETQYF	TGTGCCAGCAGCGCCCAAAGGGGGGTGGAGACCCAGTACTTC
NA	TRBJ2-7	NA	TRBV11-2	CASSSRTWPSSYEQYF	TGTGCCAGCAGCTCCCGGACATGGCCAAGCTCCTACGAGCAGTACTTC
NA	TRBJ2-1	NA	TRBV7-3	CASSSGLYNEQFF	TGTGCCAGCAGCTCGGGACTGTACAATGAGCAGTTCTTC
NA	TRBJ2-1	NA	TRBV27	CASSLGWGEQFF	TGTGCCAGCAGTTTGGGTTGGGGTGAGCAGTTCTTC
NA	TRBJ2-1	NA	TRBV7-9	CASSLALASYNEQFF	TGTGCCAGCAGCTTAGCGCTTGCTTCCTACAATGAGCAGTTCTTC
NA	TRBJ2-3	NA	TRBV30	CAWSESLGSQYF	TGTGCCTGGAGTGAATCGCTAGGGTCGCAGTATTTT
NA	TRBJ1-2	many	TRBV27	CASSWGPKNGYTF	TGTGCCAGCAGTTGGGGACCGAAGAATGGCTACACCTTC
NA	TRBJ2-7	NA	TRBV15	CATRAASSSYEQYF	TGTGCCACCCGGGCGGCTTCAAGTTCCTACGAGCAGTACTTC
NA	TRBJ1-4	NA	TRBV18	CASSPEGATNEKLFF	TGTGCCAGCTCACCCGAGGGGGCAACTAATGAAAAACTGTTTTTT
NA	TRBJ1-2	few	TRBV30	CAWSVLSALGGYGYTF	TGTGCCTGGAGTGTTCTATCGGCGCTTGGGGGGTATGGCTACACCTTC
TRBD1	TRBJ2-1	once	TRBV4-1	CASSLTGGYNEQFF	TGCGCCAGCAGCCTGACAGGGGGATACAATGAGCAGTTCTTC
TRBD1	TRBJ2-3	NA	TRBV7-6	CASSLAQQGLDTQYF	TGTGCCAGCAGCTTAGCCCAACAGGGGTTAGATACGCAGTATTTT
NA	TRBJ1-2	NA	TRBV29-1	CSVLDGYTF	TGCAGCGTTCTGGATGGCTACACCTTC
NA	TRBJ2-1	NA	TRBV5-4	CASSLGGGTTYNEQFF	TGTGCCAGCAGCTTAGGAGGGGGGACCACGTACAATGAGCAGTTCTTC
NA	TRBJ1-4	NA	TRBV27	CASSPLGVTNEKLFF	TGTGCCAGCAGTCCCCTCGGGGTAACTAATGAAAAACTGTTTTTT
TRBD2	TRBJ2-7	few	TRBV7-2	CASSLLPTGLAGYEQYF	TGTGCCAGCAGCTTACTTCCCACGGGACTAGCGGGCTACGAGCAGTACTTC
NA	TRBJ1-1	NA	TRBV19	CASYGLSDSGDNTEAFF	TGTGCCAGTTACGGCCTCTCGGACTCGGGCGACAACACTGAAGCTTTCTTT
TRBD2	TRBJ2-1	NA	TRBV9	CASSSSGGSSYNEQFF	TGTGCCAGCAGCAGTAGCGGGGGGAGCTCCTACAATGAGCAGTTCTTC
NA	TRBJ2-7	NA	TRBV6-1	CASAESQYF	TGTGCCAGCGCGGAATCGCAGTACTTC
TRBD1	TRBJ1-4	NA	TRBV19	CASCRDRGNEKLFF	TGTGCCAGCTGTAGGGACAGGGGAAATGAAAAACTGTTTTTT
TRBD1	TRBJ1-3	once	TRBV9	CASSVATGGPPNSGNTIYF	TGTGCCAGCAGCGTAGCTACAGGGGGCCCCCCCAACTCTGGAAACACCATATATTTT
NA	TRBJ1-2	medium-sized	TRBV6-1	CASSGHLGGSDYGYTF	TGTGCCAGCAGTGGCCACCTTGGGGGATCCGACTATGGCTACACCTTC
NA	TRBJ2-1	few	TRBV15	CATSGNPYNEQFF	TGTGCCACCAGCGGTAACCCCTACAATGAGCAGTTCTTC
NA	TRBJ2-5	NA	TRBV13	CASSSHRGPGEAQYF	TGTGCCAGCAGCTCACATCGGGGGCCGGGGGAGGCCCAGTACTTC
NA	TRBJ2-2	few	TRBV28	CASSSTTTLAGELFF	TGTGCCAGCAGTTCGACAACGACTCTGGCCGGGGAGCTGTTTTTT
NA	TRBJ2-7	few	TRBV28	CASSLPHPGAYEQYF	TGTGCCAGCAGTCTACCCCATCCGGGGGCCTACGAGCAGTACTTC
NA	TRBJ1-1	NA	TRBV6-5	CASSLYVNTEAFF	TGTGCCAGCAGTTTATACGTGAACACTGAAGCTTTCTTT